This T cell receptor beta chain was profiled in a study of CXCR3-negative and CXCR3-positive naive CD8 T cells. Points from the study as a whole: In both naive subsets diversity was comparably high, whereas memory CD8+ cells showed much lower diversity.

Details on this clonotype: Its target is unknown.

The study sorted every CD8+ T cell subset in triplicate at under 350,000 cells each. Germline assignment: CDR1 MDHEN and CDR2 SYDVKM. The CDR3 is 14 residues long. UMI-labeled 5' RACE yielded the TRB cDNA libraries. Reanalyzing the 5' RACE reads, TCRdb keeps one entry per CDR3 protein, without DNA. The table counts roughly 48,000 distinct CDR3 sequences; 15% lies in the top ten. The chain joins TRBV28 to TRBJ2-7; there is no DNA to check the TCRdb D call of TRBD1. Sequenced: memory CD8+ T cells from blood. This receptor was taken from a human donor in good health. Some clones in this sample may be carry-over from other donors' samples. The CDR3: CASSLRGNTYEQYF.